This T cell receptor (beta chain) was sequenced for a study of Graves' ophthalmopathy and Graves' hyperthyroidism. Transcripts of RNA were the source for amplifying TCR beta CDR3 regions. Investigators did first-round RT-PCR with HTBI primers, then second-round multiplex PCR. In TCRdb, the multiplex PCR reads were re-called with MiXCR into one record per CDR3 protein. The data show 500,000 to 800,000 distinct CDR3 sequences, over 40% seen once. Concerning this clonotype itself: Its target is not known.

Overall study findings and caveats: Most expanded clonotypes from thyroid (those above 0.001 frequency) were also found in blood.

V trimming: 6 bases; J trimming: 10 bases; junction bases outside the gene matches: 6. The CDR3 totals 13 residues. Germline assignment: CDR1 LNHDA and CDR2 SQIVND (reference sequence). The sequencing input was peripheral blood. The clonotype comes from an adult man with Graves' ophthalmopathy. This chain connects TRBV19 to TRBJ1-6; the match to TRBD1 covers 7 bases. CDR3 amino acids: CASSDRDVSPLHF. Here the CDR3 DNA reads TGTGCCAGTAGCGACAGGGATGTCTCACCCCTCCACTTT.